The source of this TCR beta chain is a study of T cells in narcolepsy. Study-wide findings and caveats: HCRT-specific and TRIB2-specific autoreactive clonotypes appeared among same-patient CSF and blood CD4+ clonotypes.

Regarding this clone: The antigen remains undetermined. The same CDR3 also results from other DNA sequences found in this sample.

The CDR3 sequence is 13 residues long. With 0 bases removed from V and 6 bases from J, the gap between germline ends came to 8 bases. The germline V gene encodes CDR1 SGHTA and CDR2 FQGNSA. Some clones are missing from TCRdb's copy, which holds only in-frame ones; the method was immunoSEQ multiplex PCR. The sample consists of more than 20,000 clones, 70% to 90% of them appearing once. Material: memory (CD45RA-) CD4+ T cells from blood. The genes are TRBV7-2 and TRBJ1-2; D possibly corresponds to TRBD1 (5 bases). This TCR came from a human donor in good health. CDR3 region: CASSLAQGNGYTF. The CDR3 DNA follows: TGTGCCAGCAGCTTAGCTCAGGGTAATGGCTACACCTTC.